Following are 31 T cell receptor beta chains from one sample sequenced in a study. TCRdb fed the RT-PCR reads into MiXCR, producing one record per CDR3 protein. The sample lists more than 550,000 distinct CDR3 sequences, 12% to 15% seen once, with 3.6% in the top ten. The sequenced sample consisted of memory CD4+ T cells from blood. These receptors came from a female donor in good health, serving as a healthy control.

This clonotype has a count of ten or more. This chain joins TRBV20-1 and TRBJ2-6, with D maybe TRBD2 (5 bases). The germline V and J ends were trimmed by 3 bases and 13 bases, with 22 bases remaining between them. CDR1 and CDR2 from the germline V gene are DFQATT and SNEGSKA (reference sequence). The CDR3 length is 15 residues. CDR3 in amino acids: CSARLPARRREVLTF. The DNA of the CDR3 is TGCAGTGCTAGGCTCCCGGCCCGGAGAAGGGAGGTCCTGACTTTC.

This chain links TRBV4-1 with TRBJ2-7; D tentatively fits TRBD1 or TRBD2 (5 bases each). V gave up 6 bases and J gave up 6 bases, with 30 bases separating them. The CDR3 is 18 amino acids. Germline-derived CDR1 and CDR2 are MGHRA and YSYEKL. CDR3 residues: CASSRVPGTSQPGSEQYF. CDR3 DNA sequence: TGCGCCAGCAGTCGCGTTCCGGGAACGTCGCAACCAGGGAGCGAGCAGTACTTC.

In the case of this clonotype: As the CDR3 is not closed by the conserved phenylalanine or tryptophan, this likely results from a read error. CDR3 nucleotide sequence: TGTGCCAGCACCCCTCCGCCGGGACGGCCCTTCTATGGCTACACCTTA. This gives the protein CASTPPPGRPFYGYTL. The V and J genes are TRBV28 and TRBJ1-2, with D possibly TRBD1 on 5 matching bases. Germline V CDR1 and CDR2: MDHEN, SYDVKM. Trimming left V 7 bases short and J 4 bases short, with 22 bases between. The CDR3 loop spans 16 amino acids.

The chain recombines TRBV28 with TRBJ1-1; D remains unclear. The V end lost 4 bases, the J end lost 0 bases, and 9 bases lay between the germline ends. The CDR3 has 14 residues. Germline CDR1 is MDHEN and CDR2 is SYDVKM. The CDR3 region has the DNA TGTGCCAGCAGTTCAACACACATGAACACTGAAGCTTTCTTT. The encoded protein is CASSSTHMNTEAFF. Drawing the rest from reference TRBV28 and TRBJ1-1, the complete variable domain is DVKVTQSSRYLVKRTGEKVFLECVQDMDHENMFWYRQDPGLGLRLIYFSYDVKMKEKGDIPEGYSVSREKKERFSLILESASTNQTSMYLCASSSTHMNTEAFFGQGTRLTVV.

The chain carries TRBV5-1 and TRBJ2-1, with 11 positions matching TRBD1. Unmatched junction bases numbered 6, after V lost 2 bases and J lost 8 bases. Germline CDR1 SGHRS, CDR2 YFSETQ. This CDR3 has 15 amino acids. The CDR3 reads CASSFWDRGYDEQFF. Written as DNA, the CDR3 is TGCGCCAGCAGCTTTTGGGACAGGGGGTACGATGAGCAGTTCTTC.

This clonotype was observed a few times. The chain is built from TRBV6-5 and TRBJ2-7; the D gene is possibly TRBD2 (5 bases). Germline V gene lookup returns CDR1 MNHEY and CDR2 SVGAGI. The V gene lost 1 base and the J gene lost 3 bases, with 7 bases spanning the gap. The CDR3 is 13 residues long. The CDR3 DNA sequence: TGTGCCAGCAGTTACTACGGACTCTACGAGCAGTACTTC. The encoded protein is CASSYYGLYEQYF.

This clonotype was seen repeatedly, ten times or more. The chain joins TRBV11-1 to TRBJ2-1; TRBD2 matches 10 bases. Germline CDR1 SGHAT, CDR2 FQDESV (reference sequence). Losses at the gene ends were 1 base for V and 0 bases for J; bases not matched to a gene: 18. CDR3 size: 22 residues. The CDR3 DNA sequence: TGTGCCAGCAGCTTAGACTTTAATAGTATGGGACTAGCGCACGACTCCTACAATGAGCAGTTCTTC. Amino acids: CASSLDFNSMGLAHDSYNEQFF. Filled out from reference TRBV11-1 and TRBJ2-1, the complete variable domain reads EAEVAQSPRYKITEKSQAVAFWCDPISGHATLYWYRQILGQGPELLVQFQDESVVDDSQLPKDRFSAERLKGVDSTLKIQPAELGDSAMYLCASSLDFNSMGLAHDSYNEQFFGPGTRLTVL.

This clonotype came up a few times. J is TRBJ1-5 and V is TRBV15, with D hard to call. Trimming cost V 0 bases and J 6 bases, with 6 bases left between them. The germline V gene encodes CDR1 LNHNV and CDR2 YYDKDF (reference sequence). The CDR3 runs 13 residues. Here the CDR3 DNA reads TGTGCCACCAGCAGAGATCCCGTTCAGCCCCAGCATTTT. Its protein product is CATSRDPVQPQHF.

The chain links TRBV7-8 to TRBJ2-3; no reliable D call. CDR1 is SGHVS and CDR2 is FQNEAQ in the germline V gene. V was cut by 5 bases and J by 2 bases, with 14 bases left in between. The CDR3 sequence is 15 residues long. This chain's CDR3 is CASSESPLHTDTQYF. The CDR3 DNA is TGTGCCAGCAGCGAATCCCCGTTGCACACAGATACGCAGTATTTT.

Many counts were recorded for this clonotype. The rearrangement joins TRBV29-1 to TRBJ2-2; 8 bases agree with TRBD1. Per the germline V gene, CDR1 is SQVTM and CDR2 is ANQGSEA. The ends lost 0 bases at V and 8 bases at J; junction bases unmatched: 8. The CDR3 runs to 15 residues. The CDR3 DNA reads TGCAGCGTTGAAGATCAAACTAGACAGGGGGGGGAGCTGTTTTTT. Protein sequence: CSVEDQTRQGGELFF.

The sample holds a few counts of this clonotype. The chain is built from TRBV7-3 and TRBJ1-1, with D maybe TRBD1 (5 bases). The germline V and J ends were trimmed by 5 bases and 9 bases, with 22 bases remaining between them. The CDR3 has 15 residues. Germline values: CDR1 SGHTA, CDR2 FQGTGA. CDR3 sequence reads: CASSPGPPGRGKAFF. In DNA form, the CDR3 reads TGTGCCAGCAGCCCTGGACCCCCGGGTAGGGGAAAAGCTTTCTTT.

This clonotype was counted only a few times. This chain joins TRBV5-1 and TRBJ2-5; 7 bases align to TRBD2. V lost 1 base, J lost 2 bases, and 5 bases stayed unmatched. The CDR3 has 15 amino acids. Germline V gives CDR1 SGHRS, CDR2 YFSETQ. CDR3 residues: CASSLLSGEQETQYF. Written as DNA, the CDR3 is TGCGCCAGCAGCTTGCTGAGCGGGGAGCAAGAGACCCAGTACTTC.

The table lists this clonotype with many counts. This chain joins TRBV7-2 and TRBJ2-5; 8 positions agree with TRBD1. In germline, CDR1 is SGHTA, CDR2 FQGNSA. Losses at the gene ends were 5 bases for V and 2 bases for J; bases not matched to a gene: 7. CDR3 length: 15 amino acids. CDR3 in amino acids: CASSPTGVVQETQYF. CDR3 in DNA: TGTGCCAGCAGCCCGACAGGGGTTGTGCAAGAGACCCAGTACTTC.

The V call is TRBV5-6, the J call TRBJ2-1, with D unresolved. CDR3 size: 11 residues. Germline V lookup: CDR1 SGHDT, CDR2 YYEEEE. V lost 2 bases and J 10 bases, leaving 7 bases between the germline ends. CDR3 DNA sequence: TGTGCCAGCAGCTTTTCGATGGAGCAGTTCTTC. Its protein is CASSFSMEQFF.

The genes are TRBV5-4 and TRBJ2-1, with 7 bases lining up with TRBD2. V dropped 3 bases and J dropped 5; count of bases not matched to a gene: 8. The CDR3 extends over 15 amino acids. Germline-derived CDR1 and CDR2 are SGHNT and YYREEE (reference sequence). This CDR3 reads CASSSNRDYHNEQFF. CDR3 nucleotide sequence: TGTGCCAGCAGCTCAAACCGGGACTACCACAATGAGCAGTTCTTC.

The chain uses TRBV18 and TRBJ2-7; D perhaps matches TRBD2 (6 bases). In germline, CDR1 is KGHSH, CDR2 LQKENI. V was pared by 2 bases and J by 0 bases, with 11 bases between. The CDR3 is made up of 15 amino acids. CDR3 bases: TGTGCCAGCTCACCAGGGGGGACGGCCTCCTACGAGCAGTACTTC. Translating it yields CASSPGGTASYEQYF.

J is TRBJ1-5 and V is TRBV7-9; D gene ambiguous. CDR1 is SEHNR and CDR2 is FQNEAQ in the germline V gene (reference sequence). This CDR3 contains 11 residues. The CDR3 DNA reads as TGTGCAAGCGGGCTGGGGCAGCCCCAGCATTTT. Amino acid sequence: CASGLGQPQHF.

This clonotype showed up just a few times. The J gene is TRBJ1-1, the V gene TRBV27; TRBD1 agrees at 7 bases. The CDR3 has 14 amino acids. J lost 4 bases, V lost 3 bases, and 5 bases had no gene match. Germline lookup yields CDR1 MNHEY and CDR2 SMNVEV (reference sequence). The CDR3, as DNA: TGTGCCAGCAGTTTCCGACAGGGAGCCACTGAAGCTTTCTTT. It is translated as CASSFRQGATEAFF.

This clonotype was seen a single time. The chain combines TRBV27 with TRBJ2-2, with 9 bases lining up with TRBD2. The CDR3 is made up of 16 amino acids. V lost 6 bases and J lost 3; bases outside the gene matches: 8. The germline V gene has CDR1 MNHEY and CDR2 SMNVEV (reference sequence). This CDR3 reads CASRRFGGRDTGELFF. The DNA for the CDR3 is TGTGCCAGCAGACGGTTTGGCGGGAGGGACACCGGGGAGCTGTTTTTT.

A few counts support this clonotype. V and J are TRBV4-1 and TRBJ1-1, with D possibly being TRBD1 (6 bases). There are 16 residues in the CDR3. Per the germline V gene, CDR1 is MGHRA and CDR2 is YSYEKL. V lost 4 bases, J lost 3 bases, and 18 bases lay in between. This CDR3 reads CASSLQTQGFYTEAFF. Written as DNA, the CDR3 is TGCGCCAGCAGCCTACAGACGCAGGGGTTCTACACTGAAGCTTTCTTT.

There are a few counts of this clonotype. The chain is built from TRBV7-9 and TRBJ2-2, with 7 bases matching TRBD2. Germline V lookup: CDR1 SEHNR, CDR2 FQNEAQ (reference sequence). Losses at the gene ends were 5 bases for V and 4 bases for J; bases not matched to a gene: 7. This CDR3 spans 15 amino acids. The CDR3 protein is CASSLFGGGTGELFF. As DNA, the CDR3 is TGTGCCAGCAGCCTTTTTGGCGGGGGCACCGGGGAGCTGTTTTTT.

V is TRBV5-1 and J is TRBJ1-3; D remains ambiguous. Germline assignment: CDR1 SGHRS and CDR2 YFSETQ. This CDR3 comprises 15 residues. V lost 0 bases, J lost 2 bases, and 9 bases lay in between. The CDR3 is CASSLGQATGNTIYF. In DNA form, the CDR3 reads TGCGCCAGCAGCTTGGGTCAGGCCACTGGAAACACCATATATTTT.

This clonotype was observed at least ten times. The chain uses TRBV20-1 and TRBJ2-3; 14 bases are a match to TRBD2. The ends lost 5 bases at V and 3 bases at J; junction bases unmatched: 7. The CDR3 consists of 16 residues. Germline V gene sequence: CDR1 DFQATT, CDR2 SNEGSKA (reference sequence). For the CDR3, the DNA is TGCAGTGCTGACGGACTAGCGGGAGGAGCGACAGATACGCAGTATTTT. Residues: CSADGLAGGATDTQYF.

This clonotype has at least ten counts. The CDR3 spells CSAGGTSGDSYNEQFF. CDR3 DNA sequence: TGCAGTGCGGGAGGGACTAGCGGGGACTCCTACAATGAGCAGTTCTTC. This rearrangement joins TRBV20-1 to TRBJ2-1; 13 nucleotides line up with TRBD2. The trim removed 6 bases at V and 0 bases at J, leaving 5 bases unmatched. The CDR3 sequence is 16 residues long. The germline V gene has CDR1 DFQATT and CDR2 SNEGSKA (reference sequence).

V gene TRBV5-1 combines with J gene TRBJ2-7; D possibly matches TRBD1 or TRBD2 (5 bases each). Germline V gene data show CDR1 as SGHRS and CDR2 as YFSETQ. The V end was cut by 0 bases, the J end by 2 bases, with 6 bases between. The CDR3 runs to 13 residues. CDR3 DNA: TGCGCCAGCAGCTTGGGGGACCCCTACGAGCAGTACTTC. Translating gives CASSLGDPYEQYF. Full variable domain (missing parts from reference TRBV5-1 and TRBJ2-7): KAGVTQTPRYLIKTRGQQVTLSCSPISGHRSVSWYQQTPGQGLQFLFEYFSETQRNKGNFPGRFSGRQFSNSRSEMNVSTLELGDSALYLCASSLGDPYEQYFGPGTRLTVT.

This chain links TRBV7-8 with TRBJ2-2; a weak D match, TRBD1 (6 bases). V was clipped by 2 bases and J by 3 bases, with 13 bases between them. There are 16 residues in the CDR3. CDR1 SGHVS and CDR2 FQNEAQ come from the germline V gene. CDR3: CASSLRQELYTGELFF. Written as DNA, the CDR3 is TGTGCCAGCAGCTTACGACAGGAACTCTACACCGGGGAGCTGTTTTTT.

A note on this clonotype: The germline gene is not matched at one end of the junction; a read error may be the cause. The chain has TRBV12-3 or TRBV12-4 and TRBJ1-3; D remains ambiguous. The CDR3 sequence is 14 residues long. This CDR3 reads CASSFRGSVNTIYF. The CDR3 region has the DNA TGTGCCAGCAGTTTTCGAGGCTCTGTAAACACCATATATTTT.

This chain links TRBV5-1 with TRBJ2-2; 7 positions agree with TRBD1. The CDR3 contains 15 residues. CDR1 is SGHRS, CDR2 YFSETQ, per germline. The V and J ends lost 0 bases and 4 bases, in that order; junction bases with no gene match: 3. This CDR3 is CASSLGQGVTGELFF. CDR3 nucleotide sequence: TGCGCCAGCAGCTTGGGGCAGGGGGTCACCGGGGAGCTGTTTTTT.

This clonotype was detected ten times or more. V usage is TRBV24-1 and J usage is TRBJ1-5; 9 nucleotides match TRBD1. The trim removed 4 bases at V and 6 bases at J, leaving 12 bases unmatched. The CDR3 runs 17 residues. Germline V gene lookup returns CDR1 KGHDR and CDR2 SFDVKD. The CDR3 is CATSDRASGQGSQPQHF. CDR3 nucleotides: TGTGCCACCAGTGACCGCGCCTCGGGACAGGGAAGTCAGCCCCAGCATTTT.

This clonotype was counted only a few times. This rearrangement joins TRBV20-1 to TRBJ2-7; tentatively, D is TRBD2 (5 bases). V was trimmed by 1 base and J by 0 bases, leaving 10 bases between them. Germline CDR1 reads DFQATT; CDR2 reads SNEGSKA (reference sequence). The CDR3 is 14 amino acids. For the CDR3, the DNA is TGCAGTGCTAGAGCCCAGCGGAGCTCCTACGAGCAGTACTTC. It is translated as CSARAQRSSYEQYF.

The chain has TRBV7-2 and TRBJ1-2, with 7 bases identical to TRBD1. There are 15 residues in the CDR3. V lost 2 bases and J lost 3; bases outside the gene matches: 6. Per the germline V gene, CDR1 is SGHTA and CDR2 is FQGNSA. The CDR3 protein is CASSLHAGGDYGYTF. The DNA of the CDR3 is TGTGCCAGCAGCTTACACGCAGGGGGGGACTATGGCTACACCTTC.